This T cell receptor (beta chain) was obtained from a study of Graves' ophthalmopathy and Graves' hyperthyroidism. Whole-study results and caveats: The model achieved around 67% sensitivity and roughly 72% specificity for ophthalmopathy progression.

PBMCs originated in 8.5 to 10 ml of fresh peripheral blood. TCR beta CDR3 amplification used RNA transcripts. HTBI primers were used in a first-round RT-PCR, which preceded a second-round multiplex PCR. TCRdb reanalysed the multiplex PCR reads using MiXCR and keeps one entry per CDR3 protein. The table has 500,000 to 800,000 distinct CDR3 sequences, about 41% seen once; the top ten hold around 3%. Between the trimmed V and J ends, which lost 7 bases and 2 bases, there was a span of 16 bases. Per the germline V gene, CDR1 is SGDLS and CDR2 is YYNGEE. This CDR3 region has 16 residues. Remarks on this clonotype: The antigen is unknown.

Sequencing input: peripheral blood. This clonotype was sampled from an adult man with Graves' ophthalmopathy. The chain carries TRBV9 and TRBJ2-6; the D call may be TRBD1 or TRBD2 (6 bases each). The CDR3 bases are TGTGCCAGCCACGGAGGGGGAATGGCTGGGGCCAACGTCCTGACTTTC. Its translation is CASHGGGMAGANVLTF. The whole variable domain, filled in from reference TRBV9 and TRBJ2-6, reads DSGVTQTPKHLITATGQRVTLRCSPRSGDLSVYWYQQSLDQGLQFLIQYYNGEERAKGNILERFSAQQFPDLHSELNLSSLELGDSALYFCASHGGGMAGANVLTFGAGSRLTVL.